Below, 27 T cell receptor beta chains from the same sample are listed, as sequenced in a study of human T cells and chemical hapten exposure listed by TCRdb under 2021. Library method: RACE. Instrument on record: NextSeq 500. Clones were called with MiXCR by TCRdb after fastp trimmed the public reads at Q25, and only in-frame beta chains were retained. Entries that share a CDR3 protein sequence are merged under the most common genes and DNA. Counted in this sample were about 90,000 distinct CDR3 sequences; approximately 10% of them appeared once. The top ten clonotypes cover around 1.1% of the sample. What this sample's time point label stands for: patch test 3, about 24 weeks after DPC sensitization. Sample treatment or condition, as interpreted from the label and publication: therapeutic diphenylcyclopropenone sensitization with weekly scalp DPC. Sequencing was performed on whole blood, taken in connection with sensitization to the hapten diphenylcyclopropenone (DPC). Source of these receptors: a woman aged 25 to 39 with alopecia areata. Some clones in this sample may be carry-over from other donors' samples.

This clonotype was picked up many times. V gene TRBV18 combines with J gene TRBJ2-2; D possibly matches TRBD1 or TRBD2 (5 bases each). Trimming pared 3 bases from V and 1 base from J, leaving 12 bases between. Germline-derived CDR1 and CDR2 are KGHSH and LQKENI. This CDR3 spans 16 amino acids. CDR3: CASSPYRDQNTGELFF. The CDR3, as DNA: TGTGCCAGCTCACCGTACCGGGACCAGAACACCGGGGAGCTGTTTTTT.

Ten or more counts support this clonotype. The chain has TRBV29-1 and TRBJ1-2; no clear D gene. This CDR3 contains 10 residues. Per the germline V gene, CDR1 is SQVTM and CDR2 is ANQGSEA. The V gene lost 4 bases and the J gene lost 6 bases, with 6 bases spanning the gap. CDR3 sequence reads: CSVGTDGYTF. The CDR3 region has the DNA TGCAGCGTTGGGACTGATGGCTACACCTTC.

At least ten counts were recorded for this clonotype. This sequence joins TRBV24-1 and TRBJ2-7, with TRBD1 matching 9 bases. The germline CDR1 and CDR2 sequences are KGHDR and SFDVKD. This CDR3 comprises 15 residues. Germline trimming cut 10 bases from V and 6 bases from J; bases unmatched to any gene: 15. The CDR3 sequence: CATQPPGTGGLEQYF. CDR3 DNA: TGTGCCACGCAACCTCCGGGAACAGGGGGCCTCGAGCAGTACTTC.

This clonotype was recorded many times. This chain joins TRBV29-1 and TRBJ1-5; D is possibly TRBD1 (5 bases). The CDR3 runs to 14 residues. Trimming took 4 bases from V and 2 from J, leaving 12 bases between them. Germline loops: CDR1 SQVTM, CDR2 ANQGSEA. CDR3 sequence: CSVAAGNGNQPQHF. The CDR3 nucleotides are TGCAGCGTTGCGGCAGGGAACGGCAATCAGCCCCAGCATTTT.

This chain links TRBV7-2 with TRBJ2-2; D gene uncertain. Germline CDR1 SGHTA, CDR2 FQGNSA. Deletions cut 5 bases from V and 11 bases from J, with 18 bases between. The CDR3 covers 14 residues. The CDR3 DNA sequence: TGTGCCAGCAGCCTCCGATCTGCCCAAGGAGAGCTGTTTTTT. It translates to CASSLRSAQGELFF.

This clonotype has more than one count but fewer than ten. The chain couples TRBV12-3 or TRBV12-4 to TRBJ2-4, with D perhaps assigned TRBD1 or TRBD2 (5 bases each). Trimming pared 7 bases from V and 8 bases from J, leaving 21 bases between. The CDR3 totals 15 residues. This CDR3 reads CASTPGTGRPDIQYF. The CDR3 nucleotides read TGTGCCAGCACCCCCGGGACGGGCAGACCGGACATTCAGTACTTC.

The chain couples TRBV7-9 to TRBJ2-6, with D unresolved. V lost 5 bases to trimming and J lost 2 bases, with 4 bases between them. This CDR3 contains 13 residues. The germline V gene has CDR1 SEHNR and CDR2 FQNEAQ (reference sequence). CDR3 coding DNA: TGTGCCAGCAGCCCCGCTGGGGCCAACGTCCTGACTTTC. Translation: CASSPAGANVLTF. The entire variable domain, with the rest obtained from reference TRBV7-9 and TRBJ2-6, is as follows: DTGVSQNPRHKITKRGQNVTFRCDPISEHNRLYWYRQTLGQGPEFLTYFQNEAQLEKSRLLSDRFSAERPKGSFSTLEIQRTEQGDSAMYLCASSPAGANVLTFGAGSRLTVL.

V gene TRBV6-6 combines with J gene TRBJ2-3, with D perhaps given as TRBD1 or TRBD2 (6 bases each). The V gene lost 1 base and the J gene lost 3 bases, with 20 bases spanning the gap. CDR3 size: 18 residues. Germline CDR1 reads MNHNY; CDR2 reads SVGAGI (reference sequence). The CDR3 reads CASSYYRLSGGGTDTQYF. CDR3 coding DNA: TGTGCCAGCAGTTACTACCGGCTTAGCGGAGGGGGGACAGATACGCAGTATTTT.

The table lists this clonotype with many counts. This rearrangement joins TRBV6-5 to TRBJ1-4; D remains ambiguous. There are 15 residues in the CDR3. Germline CDR1 is MNHEY and CDR2 is SVGAGI. The V gene lost 6 bases and the J gene lost 0 bases, with 11 bases spanning the gap. The CDR3 loop is CASRQSYSTNEKLFF. For the CDR3, the DNA is TGTGCCAGCAGGCAATCATACTCAACTAATGAAAAACTGTTTTTT.

Ten or more counts support this clonotype. DNA for the CDR3: TGTGCCAGCAGTTTCTCCCCAGATACGCAGTATTTT. This gives the protein CASSFSPDTQYF. This chain uses TRBV6-5 with TRBJ2-3; D unclear. This CDR3 has 12 residues. Trimming removed 4 bases from V and 4 bases from J, with 6 bases in between. Germline V gene sequence: CDR1 MNHEY, CDR2 SVGAGI.

The V gene is TRBV12-3 or TRBV12-4, the J gene TRBJ2-2; 14 nucleotides agree with TRBD2. The CDR3 covers 16 residues. Trimming removed 6 bases from V and 8 bases from J; junction bases left unmatched: 8. The DNA of the CDR3 is TGTGCCAGCAGCCCGACTAGCGGGGGGGCTCCGGGGGAGCTGTTTTTT. Translation: CASSPTSGGAPGELFF.

V and J are TRBV7-2 and TRBJ2-7; 8 positions agree with TRBD2. Germline-derived CDR1 and CDR2 are SGHTA and FQGNSA. This CDR3 contains 13 residues. V shed 5 bases and J 7 bases; nucleotides not matched to a gene: 7. CDR3 bases: TGTGCCAGCAGCCCCGGGGGGGCCCAGGAGCAGTACTTC. Protein sequence: CASSPGGAQEQYF. Using reference TRBV7-2 and TRBJ2-7 for the parts outside the CDR3, the full variable domain is GAGVSQSPSNKVTEKGKDVELRCDPISGHTALYWYRQSLGQGLEFLIYFQGNSAPDKSGLPSDRFSAERTGGSVSTLTIQRTQQEDSAVYLCASSPGGAQEQYFGPGTRLTVT.

V usage is TRBV5-1 and J usage is TRBJ2-3, with 7 bases that match TRBD1. Germline V gene lookup returns CDR1 SGHRS and CDR2 YFSETQ. V shed 4 bases and J 4 bases; nucleotides not matched to a gene: 6. This CDR3 has 14 amino acids. The CDR3 sequence is CASSKGARADTQYF. The DNA of the CDR3 is TGCGCCAGCAGCAAGGGGGCTAGGGCAGATACGCAGTATTTT.

This clonotype has more than one count but fewer than ten. The gene calls are TRBV18 and TRBJ1-1; D is undetermined. Germline V CDR1 and CDR2: KGHSH, LQKENI. The CDR3 runs to 15 residues. V dropped 2 bases and J dropped 0 bases, with 10 bases sitting between them. The CDR3 sequence: CASSPGLRMNTEAFF. The CDR3 DNA is TGTGCCAGCTCACCAGGCCTCAGGATGAACACTGAAGCTTTCTTT.

As concerns this clonotype: A much larger clone differs from this one at a single base, so this may be a read error. The chain carries TRBV6-6 and TRBJ2-7; D gene unclear. CDR3 size: 15 residues. Germline lookup yields CDR1 MNHNY and CDR2 SVGAGI (reference sequence). V was cut by 0 bases and J by 0 bases, with 9 bases left in between. The CDR3 bases are TGTGCCAGCAGTTACTCGGCCGTCAGCTCCTACGAGCAGTACTTC. Translating gives CASSYSAVSSYEQYF.

V and J are TRBV24-1 and TRBJ2-4, with D unresolved. V lost 4 bases, J lost 1 base, and 16 bases lay in between. The length of the CDR3 is 17 residues. Germline V gene data show CDR1 as KGHDR and CDR2 as SFDVKD. The CDR3 DNA reads as TGTGCCACCAGTGACCAACCTAGTGGTAATGCCAAAAACATTCAGTACTTC. It specifies CATSDQPSGNAKNIQYF.

This clonotype has ten or more counts. For the CDR3, the DNA is TGCAGTGCTAGAGATCGAGACGGGACAGGATCCAATCAGCCCCAGCATTTT. It specifies CSARDRDGTGSNQPQHF. The rearrangement joins TRBV20-1 to TRBJ1-5, with 8 bases identical to TRBD1. Germline assignment: CDR1 DFQATT and CDR2 SNEGSKA (reference sequence). This CDR3 has 17 amino acids. The J segment lost 3 bases and the V segment lost 0 bases, leaving 10 bases of the junction unmatched.

The sample holds many counts of this clonotype. The chain combines TRBV20-1 with TRBJ1-5; a possible D gene is TRBD1 (5 bases). Germline lookup yields CDR1 DFQATT and CDR2 SNEGSKA (reference sequence). V was pared by 0 bases and J by 0 bases, with 24 bases between. This CDR3 comprises 20 residues. CDR3 loop: CSAREGRRGRGAYSNQPQHF. CDR3 bases: TGCAGTGCTAGAGAGGGCCGGAGGGGACGGGGAGCTTATAGCAATCAGCCCCAGCATTTT.

This clonotype was observed many times. The CDR3 coding sequence is TGTGCCAGCAGTCCCCGGGACGGAAATAAAGGAAACTATGGCTACACCTTC. This translates into CASSPRDGNKGNYGYTF. The gene calls are TRBV27 and TRBJ1-2; possibly TRBD1 for D (5 bases). In germline, CDR1 is MNHEY, CDR2 SMNVEV (reference sequence). Trimming shortened V by 5 bases and J by 2 bases, and 21 bases separated the two germline ends. CDR3 length: 17 amino acids.

This clonotype was detected many times. The chain joins TRBV27 to TRBJ1-2, with 10 bases fitting TRBD1. Germline-derived CDR1 and CDR2 are MNHEY and SMNVEV (reference sequence). The CDR3 covers 14 residues. Trimming at V came to 5 bases and at J to 7 bases, leaving 7 bases not matched to a gene. The CDR3 protein is CASSPGQGIGGYTF. The CDR3 DNA sequence: TGTGCCAGCAGTCCGGGACAGGGGATCGGTGGCTACACCTTC.

This clonotype occurred many times. The genes are TRBV6-6 and TRBJ2-3; possible D gene TRBD2, 5 bases. Germline CDR1 reads MNHNY; CDR2 reads SVGAGI (reference sequence). V gave up 7 bases and J gave up 0 bases, with 14 bases separating them. The CDR3 loop spans 15 amino acids. The CDR3 nucleotides read TGTGCCAGCACCAGAAGCGGTACTAGCACAGATACGCAGTATTTT. Translating gives CASTRSGTSTDTQYF.

This clonotype was found a few times. This sequence joins TRBV3-1 and TRBJ2-3, with unresolved D. V gave up 2 bases and J gave up 6 bases, with 12 bases separating them. The CDR3 has 14 residues. Germline V lookup: CDR1 LGHDT, CDR2 YNNKEL (reference sequence). The CDR3 region has the DNA TGTGCCAGCAGCCAAATACTCCTGGCGGATACGCAGTATTTT. It specifies CASSQILLADTQYF.

This clonotype was picked up many times. This sequence joins TRBV13 and TRBJ1-2; TRBD1 is a possible D gene (6 bases). This CDR3 is 12 amino acids long. Germline CDR1 PRHDT, CDR2 FYEKMQ (reference sequence). Trimming cost V 5 bases and J 5 bases, with 9 bases left between them. The CDR3 region has the DNA TGTGCCAGCAGCATTACAGGGTATGGCTACACCTTC. Its translation is CASSITGYGYTF.

By share, this clonotype counts as medium-sized. V and J are TRBV2 and TRBJ1-2; the D gene is possibly TRBD1 (5 bases). The germline CDR1 and CDR2 sequences are SNHLY and FYNNEI. This CDR3 has 14 amino acids. The ends were cut back, 2 bases at V and 0 bases at J, with 7 bases in the middle. The CDR3 sequence: CASSERGPNYGYTF. The CDR3 DNA follows: TGTGCCAGCAGTGAAAGGGGACCTAACTATGGCTACACCTTC.

At least ten counts were recorded for this clonotype. J is TRBJ2-1 and V is TRBV19; D gene ambiguous. Looked up from germline, CDR1 is LNHDA and CDR2 is SQIVND (reference sequence). The length of the CDR3 is 15 residues. Trimming stripped 3 bases from V and 8 bases from J, with 17 bases between. The CDR3 sequence: CASSIGGSRVDEQFF. For the CDR3, the DNA is TGTGCCAGTAGTATTGGTGGCTCCCGAGTCGATGAGCAGTTCTTC.

This clonotype was picked up many times. J is TRBJ1-1 and V is TRBV20-1; TRBD1 is a possible D gene (5 bases). This CDR3 is built from 14 residues. Germline V lookup: CDR1 DFQATT, CDR2 SNEGSKA (reference sequence). The V end was cut by 6 bases, the J end by 0 bases, with 14 bases between. The chain's CDR3 is CSASNGGMNTEAFF. CDR3 nucleotide sequence: TGCAGTGCCTCCAATGGGGGGATGAACACTGAAGCTTTCTTT.

The chain carries TRBV7-9 and TRBJ2-2, with TRBD2 matching over 14 bases. The junction had 12 bases not matched to a gene; V was cut back by 8 bases and J by 7 bases. In germline, CDR1 is SEHNR, CDR2 FQNEAQ (reference sequence). The CDR3 length is 17 residues. CDR3 coding DNA: TGTGCCAGCTTACCGACTAGCGGGAGGGCCTCGGTCGGGGAGCTGTTTTTT. Its protein product is CASLPTSGRASVGELFF.